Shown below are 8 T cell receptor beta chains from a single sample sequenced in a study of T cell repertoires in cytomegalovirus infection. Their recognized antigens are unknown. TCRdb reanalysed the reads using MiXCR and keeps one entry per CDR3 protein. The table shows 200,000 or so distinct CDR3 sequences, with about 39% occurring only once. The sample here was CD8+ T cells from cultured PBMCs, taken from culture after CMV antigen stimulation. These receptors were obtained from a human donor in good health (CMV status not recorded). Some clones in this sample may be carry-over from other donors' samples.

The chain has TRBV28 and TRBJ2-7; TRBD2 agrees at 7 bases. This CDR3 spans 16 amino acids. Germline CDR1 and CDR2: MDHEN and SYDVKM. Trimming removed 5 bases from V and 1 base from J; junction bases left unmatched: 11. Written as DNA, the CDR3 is TGTGCCAGCAGTCCCCCAGGCGGGAGAGGGTCCTACGAGCAGTACTTC. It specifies CASSPPGGRGSYEQYF.

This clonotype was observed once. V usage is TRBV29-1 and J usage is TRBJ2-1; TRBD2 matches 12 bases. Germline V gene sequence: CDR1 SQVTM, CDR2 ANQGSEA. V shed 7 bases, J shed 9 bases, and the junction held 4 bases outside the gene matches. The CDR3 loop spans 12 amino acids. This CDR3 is CSAGLAGREQFF. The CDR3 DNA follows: TGCAGCGCCGGACTAGCGGGACGTGAGCAGTTCTTC.

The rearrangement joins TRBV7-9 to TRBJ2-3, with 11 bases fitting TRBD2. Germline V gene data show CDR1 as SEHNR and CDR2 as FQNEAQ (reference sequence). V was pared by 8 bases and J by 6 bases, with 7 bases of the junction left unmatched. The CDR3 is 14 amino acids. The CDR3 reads CASGLAGYADTQYF. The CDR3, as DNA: TGTGCCAGCGGACTAGCGGGCTACGCTGATACGCAGTATTTT. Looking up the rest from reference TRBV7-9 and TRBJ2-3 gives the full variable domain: DTGVSQNPRHKITKRGQNVTFRCDPISEHNRLYWYRQTLGQGPEFLTYFQNEAQLEKSRLLSDRFSAERPKGSFSTLEIQRTEQGDSAMYLCASGLAGYADTQYFGPGTRLTVL.

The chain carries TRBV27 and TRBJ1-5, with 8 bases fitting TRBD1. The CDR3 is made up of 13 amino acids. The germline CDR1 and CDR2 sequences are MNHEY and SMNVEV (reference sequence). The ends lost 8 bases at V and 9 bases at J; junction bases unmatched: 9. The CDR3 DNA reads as TGTGCCAGCTCCCGGGACAGGCGTGGGCCCCAGCATTTT. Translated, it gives CASSRDRRGPQHF.

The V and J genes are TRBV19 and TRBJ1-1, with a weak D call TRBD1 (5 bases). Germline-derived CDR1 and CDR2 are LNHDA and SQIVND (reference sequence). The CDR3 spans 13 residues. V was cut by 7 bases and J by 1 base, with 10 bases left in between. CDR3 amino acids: CASKKRGNTEAFF. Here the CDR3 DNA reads TGTGCCAGTAAGAAGAGGGGGAACACTGAAGCTTTCTTT.

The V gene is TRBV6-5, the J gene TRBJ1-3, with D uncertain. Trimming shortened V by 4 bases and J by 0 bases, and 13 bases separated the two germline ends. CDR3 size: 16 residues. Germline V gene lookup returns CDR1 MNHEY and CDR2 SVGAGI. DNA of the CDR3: TGTGCCAGCAGTTTCGATAGTGGTAGCTCTGGAAACACCATATATTTT. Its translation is CASSFDSGSSGNTIYF.

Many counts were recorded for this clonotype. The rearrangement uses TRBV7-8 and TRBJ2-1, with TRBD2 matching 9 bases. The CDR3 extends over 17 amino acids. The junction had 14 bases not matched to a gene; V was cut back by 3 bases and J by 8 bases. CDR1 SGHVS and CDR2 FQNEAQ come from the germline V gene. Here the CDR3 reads CASSLLAGGRMFDEQFF. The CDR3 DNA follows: TGTGCCAGCAGCTTGTTGGCGGGGGGGAGGATGTTCGATGAGCAGTTCTTC.

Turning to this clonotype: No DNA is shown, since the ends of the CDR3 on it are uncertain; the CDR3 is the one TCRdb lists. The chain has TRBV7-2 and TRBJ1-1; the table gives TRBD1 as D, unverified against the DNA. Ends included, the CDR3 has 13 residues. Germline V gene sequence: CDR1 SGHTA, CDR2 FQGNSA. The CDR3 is CASSEGVGRGSFF.